The entry below gives a single T cell receptor (beta chain) sequence along with its context. No antigen is known for it. This entry is derived from a study of cytomegalovirus exposure and HLA in healthy donors. PCR primers comprised 60 Vbeta and 13 Jbeta primers. The repertoire was sequenced with immunoSEQ multiplex PCR; TCRdb's copy has only in-frame clones and lacks some. The sample contains approximately 140,000 clones, more than 60% of which appear only once. General observations from the study: 150 to 200 TCR beta chains were listed as cytomegalovirus-associated.

V was cut by 2 bases and J by 7 bases, with 15 bases left in between. Germline V lookup: CDR1 SNHLY, CDR2 FYNNEI. The CDR3 is made up of 14 amino acids. The V call is TRBV2, the J call TRBJ2-7; D may be TRBD2 (7 bases). This TCR derives from a male donor in good health and CMV-seronegative. The specimen sequenced was PBMCs. The CDR3 coding sequence is TGTGCCAGCAGTGAATATGGGGGGGCACGGGAGCAGTACTTC. Its protein is CASSEYGGAREQYF.